A selection of T cell receptor beta chains follows, all from one sample in a study of technical replicates of blood from a handful of donors. Sequencing used immunoSEQ multiplex PCR; TCRdb keeps in-frame clones, though not all of them. The sample comprises 74,000 or so clones, about nine tenths of which are singletons, and about 0.4% rests with the top ten. Sequencing was carried out using T cells isolated from PBMCs. The receptors come from a human donor in good health. Both conserved end residues are part of each CDR3. Each record gives: clone size, D gene, V gene, J gene, CDR3 DNA, CDR3 protein. The D gene is left open where the match is weak. Size is omitted from some rows. Given values are once, few, many or a class for expanded clones.

clone size: -; D gene: -; V gene: TRBV6-6; J gene: TRBJ2-7; CDR3 DNA: TGTGCCAGCAGTTACCGCAGGGCTGGGGCGGACGAGCAGTACTTC; CDR3 protein: CASSYRRAGADEQYF
clone size: -; D gene: -; V gene: TRBV9; J gene: TRBJ2-3; CDR3 DNA: TGTGCCAGCAGCGTAGTTGGGGGCCCCACAGATACGCAGTATTTT; CDR3 protein: CASSVVGGPTDTQYF
clone size: once; D gene: TRBD1; V gene: TRBV6-6; J gene: TRBJ1-1; CDR3 DNA: TGTGCCAGCAGTAAGGGACAGGGACTATACGACACTGAAGCTTTCTTT; CDR3 protein: CASSKGQGLYDTEAFF
clone size: -; D gene: -; V gene: TRBV5-1; J gene: TRBJ1-1; CDR3 DNA: TGCGCCAGCAGCACAGGGATGGAAGCTTTCTTT; CDR3 protein: CASSTGMEAFF
clone size: -; D gene: TRBD2; V gene: TRBV11-1; J gene: TRBJ2-1; CDR3 DNA: TGTGCCAGTGGACTAGCGGTTACCAATGAGCAGTTCTTC; CDR3 protein: CASGLAVTNEQFF
clone size: -; D gene: TRBD1; V gene: TRBV28; J gene: TRBJ1-2; CDR3 DNA: TGTGCCAGCAGTTCGGGACAGGGGGGGAAGGGCTACACCTTC; CDR3 protein: CASSSGQGGKGYTF
clone size: few; D gene: TRBD1; V gene: TRBV7-2; J gene: TRBJ1-5; CDR3 DNA: TGTGCCAGCAGCCCGAGGACAGGGAATCAGCCCCAGCATTTT; CDR3 protein: CASSPRTGNQPQHF
clone size: -; D gene: TRBD2; V gene: TRBV29-1; J gene: TRBJ2-1; CDR3 DNA: TGCAGCTTAGGGCTAGCGGGACGGAATGAGCAGTTCTTC; CDR3 protein: CSLGLAGRNEQFF
clone size: once; D gene: -; V gene: TRBV19; J gene: TRBJ2-7; CDR3 DNA: TGTGCCAGTAGTATAGAACAGTCCTACGAGCAGTACTTC; CDR3 protein: CASSIEQSYEQYF
clone size: -; D gene: TRBD1; V gene: TRBV27; J gene: TRBJ1-1; CDR3 DNA: TGTGCCAGCAGTTTACAGGGGGCGTACACTGAAGCTTTCTTT; CDR3 protein: CASSLQGAYTEAFF
clone size: -; D gene: TRBD2; V gene: TRBV30; J gene: TRBJ2-5; CDR3 DNA: TGTGCCTATAGGGTAGCGGGAGGGCCGGAGACCCAGTACTTC; CDR3 protein: CAYRVAGGPETQYF
clone size: -; D gene: TRBD1; V gene: TRBV14; J gene: TRBJ2-7; CDR3 DNA: TGTGCCAGCAGCCAAAATTTTGGGACAGGGCAGTACTTC; CDR3 protein: CASSQNFGTGQYF
clone size: once; D gene: -; V gene: TRBV19; J gene: TRBJ2-1; CDR3 DNA: TGTGCCAGTAGTATTATTAGCGGTTTAGGGAATGAGCAGTTCTTC; CDR3 protein: CASSIISGLGNEQFF
clone size: -; D gene: -; V gene: TRBV4-1; J gene: TRBJ2-2; CDR3 DNA: TGCGCCAGCAGGAGACTAGAGGGGACCGGGGAGCTGTTTTTT; CDR3 protein: CASRRLEGTGELFF
clone size: -; D gene: TRBD2; V gene: TRBV11-2; J gene: TRBJ2-3; CDR3 DNA: TGTGCCAGCAGCCCGAGACCGGGACTAGCCACAGATACGCAGTATTTT; CDR3 protein: CASSPRPGLATDTQYF
clone size: -; D gene: -; V gene: TRBV28; J gene: TRBJ2-1; CDR3 DNA: TGTGCCAGCACAAACAGGGTCGGGGAGCAGTTCTTC; CDR3 protein: CASTNRVGEQFF
clone size: -; D gene: -; V gene: TRBV5-1; J gene: TRBJ1-2; CDR3 DNA: TGCGCCAGCACCACAGGGAGTGGGTATGGCTACACCTTC; CDR3 protein: CASTTGSGYGYTF
clone size: -; D gene: -; V gene: TRBV19; J gene: TRBJ2-7; CDR3 DNA: TGTGCCAGTAGTGGGTTGGACAGTAATTACGAGCAGTACTTC; CDR3 protein: CASSGLDSNYEQYF
clone size: -; D gene: TRBD2; V gene: TRBV13; J gene: TRBJ2-1; CDR3 DNA: TGTGCCAGCAGCTTAGGTAGCCCTAGCGGGAGTTACAATGAGCAGTTCTTC; CDR3 protein: CASSLGSPSGSYNEQFF
clone size: -; D gene: -; V gene: TRBV5-6; J gene: TRBJ1-1; CDR3 DNA: TGTGCCAGCAGCTACGCATCAGAACGAGCTTTCTTT; CDR3 protein: CASSYASERAFF